This entry describes one TCR beta chain. Its antigen has not been determined. Base qualities are missing; no much larger clone stands one base away. Measured from the cysteine to the phenylalanine, the CDR3 is 13 residues long. Only CDR3 DNA remains: 39 bases, in frame from the first base. The germline V gene (reference sequence) specifies LNHDA as CDR1 and SQIVND as CDR2. V is clipped by 4 bases and J by 6 bases, and the sequence between their germline boundaries is 10 bases long. This sample was included in a study of T-cell reconstitution after alpha-beta-depleted transplantation in children (dated by TCRdb to the mid-2010s). Describing the broader study: Using TCR repertoire profiling, the study quantitatively followed how T-cell immune reconstitution unfolded in children after TCRalphabeta/CD19-depleted allogeneic hematopoietic cell transplantation.

The library relied on PCR. Sequencing was performed on an Illumina HiSeq 2500. To normalize quantification of the TCRbeta repertoire, the TCR libraries were built with molecular barcoding that relied on unique molecular identifiers. The public sequencing data were trimmed at Q25 with fastp and processed into clonotypes with MiXCR by TCRdb, which kept only in-frame beta chains. Each CDR3 protein gets just one entry, which takes the most common genes and DNA from the rows behind it. Recorded for this sample are about 350,000 distinct CDR3 sequences; roughly 13% of them occurred a single time. The ten largest clones take up 3.5% to 4.5% of the sample.

This receptor chain uses TRBV19 and TRBJ2-1; tentative D gene TRBD1, with 5 bases matching. Sequences were derived from PBMCs, sampled from the stem cell graft. The sequence derives from a human donor who donated a stem cell graft to a child with Fanconi anemia. The CDR3 sequence is CASSSQGFNEQFF. The nucleotide sequence reads as follows: TGTGCCAGTAGTAGCCAGGGATTCAATGAGCAGTTCTTC.